These T cell receptor beta chains were read from a single sample in a study of T cells after yellow fever vaccination. TCRdb ran MiXCR on the 5' RACE reads and lists one entry per CDR3 protein. The sample records some 300,000 distinct CDR3 sequences, 7% to 9% being singletons. The input for sequencing was PBMCs, taken roughly 45 days after the first yellow fever vaccination. These receptors all come from a man younger than 35 who received the YFV17D yellow fever vaccine. Each CDR3 is given with its conserved first and last residue. The D gene is left open where the match is weak. Expanded clones get a size class; other rows say once, few or many, or leave the size out.

TRBJ1-1 NA TRBV6-2/TRBV6-3 TRBD1 CASSPRTGMENTEAFF TGTGCCAGCAGTCCCAGGACAGGAATGGAGAACACTGAAGCTTTCTTT
TRBJ1-4 NA TRBV7-9 TRBD1 CASSSDREIYEKLFF TGTGCCAGCAGCTCCGACAGGGAAATTTATGAAAAACTGTTTTTT
TRBJ1-6 few TRBV7-2 TRBD1 CASSSGTGLSPLHF TGTGCCAGCAGCTCCGGGACAGGGCTTTCACCCCTCCACTTT
TRBJ2-3 few TRBV19 NA CASSSSDPSTDTQYF TGTGCCAGTAGTTCGTCGGACCCTAGCACAGATACGCAGTATTTT
TRBJ2-7 few TRBV20-1 TRBD1 CSAATGLYEQYF TGCAGTGCCGCGACAGGGTTGTACGAGCAGTACTTC
TRBJ1-1 NA TRBV12-3/TRBV12-4 NA CASSDTELLNTEAFF TGTGCCAGCAGTGATACAGAACTGTTGAACACTGAAGCTTTCTTT
TRBJ1-1 few TRBV5-4 NA CASSQDRTPEAFF TGTGCCAGCAGCCAAGACCGGACCCCTGAAGCTTTCTTT
TRBJ2-3 NA TRBV10-2 TRBD1 CASSEPDRGTDTQYF TGCGCCAGCAGTGAGCCGGACAGGGGCACAGATACGCAGTATTTT
TRBJ2-1 NA TRBV5-6 NA CASSLKGEQFF TGTGCCAGCAGCTTGAAGGGTGAGCAGTTCTTC
TRBJ1-5 few TRBV12-3/TRBV12-4 NA CASRFGGARNNQPQHF TGTGCCAGCAGGTTTGGGGGGGCGAGGAACAATCAGCCCCAGCATTTT
TRBJ2-3 NA TRBV7-9 NA CASSFWTHSTDTQYF TGTGCCAGCAGCTTTTGGACTCATAGCACAGATACGCAGTATTTT
TRBJ1-1 NA TRBV7-8 NA CASSSLAPGFTEAFF TGTGCCAGCAGCTCACTAGCTCCAGGGTTCACTGAAGCTTTCTTT
TRBJ2-2 few TRBV4-3 NA CASISDLGELFF TGCGCCAGCATAAGCGATCTGGGGGAGCTGTTTTTT
TRBJ1-2 NA TRBV6-2/TRBV6-3 NA CASSYFGNYGYTF TGTGCCAGCAGTTACTTCGGAAACTATGGCTACACCTTC
TRBJ2-3 few TRBV19 TRBD1 CASTPGQGPADTQYF TGTGCCAGTACCCCGGGACAGGGACCGGCAGATACGCAGTATTTT
TRBJ2-2 few TRBV6-6 NA CASSRDPGGELFF TGTGCCAGCAGCCGCGACCCGGGTGGGGAGCTGTTTTTT
TRBJ2-1 few TRBV5-1 TRBD2 CASSIKASGGDYNEQFF TGCGCCAGCAGCATAAAAGCTAGCGGGGGGGATTACAATGAGCAGTTCTTC
TRBJ2-7 NA TRBV2 NA CASSEGQSPYEQYF TGTGCCAGCAGTGAAGGACAGTCTCCCTACGAGCAGTACTTC
TRBJ2-5 NA TRBV20-1 TRBD2 CSAGRLAGGPEAQYF TGCAGTGCTGGCAGACTAGCGGGGGGCCCTGAGGCCCAGTACTTC
TRBJ1-1 NA TRBV6-5 NA CASLRNTEAFF TGTGCCAGCCTGAGGAACACTGAAGCTTTCTTT
TRBJ1-1 NA TRBV9 NA CASSVRGDTEAFF TGTGCCAGCAGCGTCCGGGGGGACACTGAAGCTTTCTTT
TRBJ2-1 NA TRBV29-1 TRBD1 CSVEGWTGGLGEQLF TGCAGCGTTGAAGGTTGGACAGGGGGCTTAGGTGAGCAGCTCTTC
TRBJ2-5 few TRBV20-1 TRBD2 CSARDALAGGFETQYF TGCAGTGCTAGAGATGCCCTAGCGGGGGGTTTCGAGACCCAGTACTTC
TRBJ2-1 few TRBV5-6 NA CASSPAGTYNEQFF TGTGCCAGCAGCCCGGCAGGGACCTACAATGAGCAGTTCTTC
TRBJ2-3 NA TRBV20-1 TRBD2 CSGGLAGGWGTDTQYF TGCAGCGGAGGACTAGCGGGGGGCTGGGGGACAGATACGCAGTATTTT
TRBJ2-5 few TRBV27 TRBD2 CASSSLAAPQETQYF TGTGCCAGCAGTTCACTAGCGGCGCCACAAGAGACCCAGTACTTC
TRBJ2-7 few TRBV4-1 NA CASSQQDSYEQYF TGCGCCAGCAGCCAGCAGGATTCCTACGAGCAGTACTTC
TRBJ2-5 NA TRBV19 NA CASSIFGGGGDQETQYF TGTGCCAGTAGTATTTTCGGCGGCGGCGGAGACCAAGAGACCCAGTACTTC
TRBJ1-6 few TRBV15 NA CATSSSARGSPLHF TGTGCCACCAGCAGCTCCGCCAGAGGTTCACCCCTCCACTTT